The following is a TCR beta chain sequence with its context. Antigen unknown. The data derive from a study of T-cell memory formation after mild COVID-19. J was trimmed by 2 bases and V by 0 bases; bases with no gene match: 9. The CDR3 has 19 amino acids. The germline V gene has CDR1 LGHDT and CDR2 YNNKEL (reference sequence). Study results and caveats: There were some responding clones in pre-infection memory, which suggested that cross-reactive memory had joined. The study found balanced CD4/CD8 in clones contracting day 15 to 85 and a CD4+ lean in later expanders.

UMIs and sample barcodes were carried by the TCR alpha and TCR beta cDNA libraries that 5'RACE produced using constant-segment primers. TCRdb passed the 5' RACE reads through MiXCR, listing each CDR3 protein once. The sample contains hundreds of thousands of distinct CDR3 sequences, under 15% of which appear only once. The sequenced material came from PBMCs or a T cell subset sorted from them (not recorded which). The sequence came from a man aged 18 to 29 who had mild COVID-19 (a few samples of this study predate the infection). Cell type and time point are not known. The rearrangement links TRBV3-1 to TRBJ2-3; 12 bases map to TRBD2. As DNA, the CDR3 is TGTGCCAGCAGCCAAGAGGTAGGACTAGCGGGGACCTTCACAGATACGCAGTATTTT. Its translation: CASSQEVGLAGTFTDTQYF.